The clone carrying this T cell receptor beta chain appeared a single time. This record comes from a study of tumor-infiltrating lymphocytes in oesophageal squamous cell carcinoma. TCRdb passed the PCR reads through MiXCR, listing each CDR3 protein once. The data show approximately 11,000 distinct CDR3 sequences, 52% seen once. CDR1 is SGHVS and CDR2 is FNYEAQ in the germline V gene. This CDR3 spans 16 amino acids. Sequenced: esophageal tumor tissue. The chain employs TRBV7-6 and TRBJ2-7, with D perhaps TRBD1 (5 bases). Near its end, the DNA agrees better with TRBJ2-5, so the J call may be wrong. The TCR sequence derives from a female donor with esophageal squamous cell carcinoma. The CDR3 is CASSLEPGRNQETQYF. The CDR3 bases are TGTGCCAGCAGCTTAGAGCCAGGGCGTAACCAAGAGACCCAGTACTTC.